The clone carrying this T cell receptor beta chain was counted a few times. Antigen unknown. Every sample had 80,000 to 100,000 of its TCR templates assayed. Clones were sequenced by immunoSEQ multiplex PCR, and TCRdb holds only the in-frame ones, with some missing. Among roughly 120,000 clones, roughly 94% were seen once, and the ten largest hold under 2%. The germline CDR1 and CDR2 sequences are ENHRY and SYGVKD. There are 11 residues in the CDR3. Trimming removed 5 bases at V and 3 bases at J, with 4 bases between. The data were obtained in a study of siplizumab effects on memory and regulatory T cells. Findings and caveats of the study: Left unconfirmed was the suppressive function of proliferating Tregs from siplizumab cultures. Naive T cells looked more diverse than memory cells and looked like major alloresponse contributors.

This sequence was found in a human donor in good health. The sequenced sample was non-Treg CD4+ T cells sorted from blood. The chain recombines TRBV10-3 with TRBJ1-1; no firm D call. The CDR3 is CAISSDTEAFF. Written as DNA, the CDR3 is TGTGCCATCAGTTCAGACACTGAAGCTTTCTTT.